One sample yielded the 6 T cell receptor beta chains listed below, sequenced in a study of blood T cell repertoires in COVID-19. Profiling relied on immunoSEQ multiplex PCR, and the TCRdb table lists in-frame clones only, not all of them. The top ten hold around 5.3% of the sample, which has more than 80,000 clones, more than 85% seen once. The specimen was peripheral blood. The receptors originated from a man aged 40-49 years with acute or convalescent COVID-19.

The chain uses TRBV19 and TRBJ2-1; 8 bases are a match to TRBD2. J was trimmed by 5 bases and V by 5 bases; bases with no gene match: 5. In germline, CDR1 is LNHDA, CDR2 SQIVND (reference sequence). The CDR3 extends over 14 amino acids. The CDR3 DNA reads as TGTGCCAGTAGTGGTAGCGGGACAAACAATGAGCAGTTCTTC. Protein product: CASSGSGTNNEQFF.

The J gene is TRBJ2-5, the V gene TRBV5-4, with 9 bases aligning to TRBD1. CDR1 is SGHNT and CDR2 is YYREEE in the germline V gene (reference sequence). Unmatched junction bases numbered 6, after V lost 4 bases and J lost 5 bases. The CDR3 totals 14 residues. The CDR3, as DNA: TGTGCCAGCAGCACTAAGACAGGGGGGGAGACCCAGTACTTC. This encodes CASSTKTGGETQYF.

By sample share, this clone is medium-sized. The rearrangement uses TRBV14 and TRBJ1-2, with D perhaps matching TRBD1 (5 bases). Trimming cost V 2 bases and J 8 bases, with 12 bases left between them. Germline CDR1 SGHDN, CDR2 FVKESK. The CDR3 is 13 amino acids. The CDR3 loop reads CASSQIQAAGYTF. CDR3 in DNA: TGTGCCAGCAGCCAAATACAGGCGGCAGGCTACACCTTC.

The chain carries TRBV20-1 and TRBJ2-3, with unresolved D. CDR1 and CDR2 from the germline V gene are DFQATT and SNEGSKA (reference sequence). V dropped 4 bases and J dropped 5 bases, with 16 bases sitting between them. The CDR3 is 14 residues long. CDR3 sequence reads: CSAIETAMVDTQYF. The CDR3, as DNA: TGCAGTGCTATTGAGACTGCTATGGTAGATACGCAGTATTTT.

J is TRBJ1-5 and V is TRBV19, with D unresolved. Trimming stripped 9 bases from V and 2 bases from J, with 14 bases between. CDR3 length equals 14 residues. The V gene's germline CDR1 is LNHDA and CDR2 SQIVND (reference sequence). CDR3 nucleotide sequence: TGTGCCAGCACCCCGAGAGGCCGCAATCAGCCCCAGCATTTT. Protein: CASTPRGRNQPQHF.

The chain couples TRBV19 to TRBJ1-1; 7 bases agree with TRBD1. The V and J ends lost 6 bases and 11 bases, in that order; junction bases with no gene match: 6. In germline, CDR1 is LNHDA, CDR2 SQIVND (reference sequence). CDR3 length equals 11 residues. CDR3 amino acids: CASREQGNAFF. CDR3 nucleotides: TGTGCCAGTAGGGAACAGGGGAACGCTTTCTTT. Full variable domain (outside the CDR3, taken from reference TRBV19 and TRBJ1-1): DGGITQSPKYLFRKEGQNVTLSCEQNLNHDAMYWYRQDPGQGLRLIYYSQIVNDFQKGDIAEGYSVSREKKESFPLTVTSAQKNPTAFYLCASREQGNAFFGQGTRLTVV.